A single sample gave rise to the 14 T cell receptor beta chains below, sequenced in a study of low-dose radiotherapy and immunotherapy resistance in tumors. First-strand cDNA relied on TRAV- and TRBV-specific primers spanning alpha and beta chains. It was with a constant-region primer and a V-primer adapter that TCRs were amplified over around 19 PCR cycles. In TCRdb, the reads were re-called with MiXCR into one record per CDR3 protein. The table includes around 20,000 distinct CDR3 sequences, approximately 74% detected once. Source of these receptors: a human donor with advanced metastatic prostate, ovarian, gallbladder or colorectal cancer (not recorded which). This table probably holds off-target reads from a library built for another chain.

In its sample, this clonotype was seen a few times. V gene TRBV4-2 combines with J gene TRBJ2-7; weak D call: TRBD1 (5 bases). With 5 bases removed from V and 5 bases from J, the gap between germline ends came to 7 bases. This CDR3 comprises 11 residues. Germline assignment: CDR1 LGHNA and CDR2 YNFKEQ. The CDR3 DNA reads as TGTGCCAGCAGCGAAGGGGACGAGCAGTACTTC. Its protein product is CASSEGDEQYF.

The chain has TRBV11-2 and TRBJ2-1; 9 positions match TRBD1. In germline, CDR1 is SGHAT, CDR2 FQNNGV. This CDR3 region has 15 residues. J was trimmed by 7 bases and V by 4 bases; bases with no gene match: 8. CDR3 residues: CASSSGQGIKNEQFF. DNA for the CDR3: TGTGCCAGCAGCTCGGGACAGGGTATAAAGAATGAGCAGTTCTTC.

DNA of the CDR3: TGTGCCAGCAGTTTAAACGGGAGGAGGACGGAGACCCAGTACTTC. It translates to CASSLNGRRTETQYF. This sequence joins TRBV28 and TRBJ2-5, with 7 positions matching TRBD2. There are 15 residues in the CDR3. Germline V gene sequence: CDR1 MDHEN, CDR2 SYDVKM. Germline trimming cut 2 bases from V and 5 bases from J; bases unmatched to any gene: 8.

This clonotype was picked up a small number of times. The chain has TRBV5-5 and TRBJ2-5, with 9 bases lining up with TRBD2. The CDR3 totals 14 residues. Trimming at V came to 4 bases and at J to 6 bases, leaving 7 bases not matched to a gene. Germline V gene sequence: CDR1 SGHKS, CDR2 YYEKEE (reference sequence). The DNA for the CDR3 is TGTGCCAGCAGCGCGGGAGGGGGGAGACAGACCCAGTACTTC. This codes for CASSAGGGRQTQYF.

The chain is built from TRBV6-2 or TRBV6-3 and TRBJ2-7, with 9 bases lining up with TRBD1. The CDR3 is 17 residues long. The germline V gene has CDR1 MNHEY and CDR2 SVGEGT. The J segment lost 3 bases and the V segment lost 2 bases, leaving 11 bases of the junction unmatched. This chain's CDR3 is CASSYVFGQGYVYEQYF. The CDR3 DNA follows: TGTGCCAGCAGTTACGTCTTTGGACAGGGGTATGTCTACGAGCAGTACTTC.

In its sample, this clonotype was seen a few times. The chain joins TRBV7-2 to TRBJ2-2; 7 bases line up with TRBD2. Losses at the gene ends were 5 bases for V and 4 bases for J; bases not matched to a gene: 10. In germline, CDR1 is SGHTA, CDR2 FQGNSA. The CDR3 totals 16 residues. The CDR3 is CASSRIAGRPTGELFF. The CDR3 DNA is TGTGCCAGCAGCCGGATAGCGGGCCGACCCACCGGGGAGCTGTTTTTT.

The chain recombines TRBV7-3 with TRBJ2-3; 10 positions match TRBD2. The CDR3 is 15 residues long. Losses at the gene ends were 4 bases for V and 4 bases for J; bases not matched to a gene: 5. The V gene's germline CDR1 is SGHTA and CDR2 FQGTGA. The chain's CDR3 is CASSSTSGIADTQYF. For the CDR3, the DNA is TGTGCCAGCAGCTCCACTAGCGGGATCGCAGATACGCAGTATTTT. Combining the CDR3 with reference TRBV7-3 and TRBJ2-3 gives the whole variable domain GAGVSQTPSNKVTEKGKYVELRCDPISGHTALYWYRQSLGQGPEFLIYFQGTGAADDSGLPNDRFFAVRPEGSVSTLKIQRTERGDSAVYLCASSSTSGIADTQYFGPGTRLTVL.

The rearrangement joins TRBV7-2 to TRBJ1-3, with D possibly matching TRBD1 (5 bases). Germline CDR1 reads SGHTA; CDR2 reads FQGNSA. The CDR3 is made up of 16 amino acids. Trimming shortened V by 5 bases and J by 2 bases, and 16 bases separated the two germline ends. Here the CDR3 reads CASSVGTPDAGNTIYF. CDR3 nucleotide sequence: TGTGCCAGCAGCGTAGGGACGCCTGATGCTGGAAACACCATATATTTT.

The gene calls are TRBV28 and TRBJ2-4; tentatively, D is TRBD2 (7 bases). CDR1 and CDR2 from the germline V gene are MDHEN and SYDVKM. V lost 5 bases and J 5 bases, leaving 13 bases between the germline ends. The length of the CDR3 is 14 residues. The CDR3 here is CASSIGGAQNIQYF. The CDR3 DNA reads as TGTGCCAGCAGTATAGGGGGGGCCCAAAACATTCAGTACTTC.

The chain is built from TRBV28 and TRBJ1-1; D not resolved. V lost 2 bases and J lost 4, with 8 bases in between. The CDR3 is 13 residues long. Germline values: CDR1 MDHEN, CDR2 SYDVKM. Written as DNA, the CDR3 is TGTGCCAGCAGTTTAGGTCGGGTCACTGAAGCTTTCTTT. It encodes CASSLGRVTEAFF.

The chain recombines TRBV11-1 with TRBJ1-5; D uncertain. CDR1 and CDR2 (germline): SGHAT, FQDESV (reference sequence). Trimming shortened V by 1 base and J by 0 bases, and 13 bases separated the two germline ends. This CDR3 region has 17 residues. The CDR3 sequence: CASSLEVQLDSNQPQHF. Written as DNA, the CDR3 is TGTGCCAGCAGCTTAGAAGTACAGCTGGATAGCAATCAGCCCCAGCATTTT.

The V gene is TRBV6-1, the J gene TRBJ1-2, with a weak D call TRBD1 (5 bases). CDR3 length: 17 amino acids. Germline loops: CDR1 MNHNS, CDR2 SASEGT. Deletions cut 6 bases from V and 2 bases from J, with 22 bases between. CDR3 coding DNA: TGTGCCAGCAGCCTCCAAATGGGGGGTATAATAAACTATGGCTACACCTTC. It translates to CASSLQMGGIINYGYTF.

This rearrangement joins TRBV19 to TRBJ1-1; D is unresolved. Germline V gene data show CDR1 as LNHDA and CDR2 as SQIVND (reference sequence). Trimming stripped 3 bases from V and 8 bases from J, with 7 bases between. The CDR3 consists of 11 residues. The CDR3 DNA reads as TGTGCCAGTAGTATGACGGGGGAAGCTTTCTTT. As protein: CASSMTGEAFF.

This CDR3 is CASTGQLISGANVLTF. The CDR3 bases are TGTGCCAGCACGGGACAGCTTATCTCTGGGGCCAACGTCCTGACTTTC. The chain joins TRBV6-6 to TRBJ2-6; 7 positions agree with TRBD1. Per germline, CDR1 MNHNY and CDR2 SVGAGI (reference sequence). V gave up 7 bases and J gave up 0 bases; unmatched junction bases: 6. CDR3 length: 16 residues.